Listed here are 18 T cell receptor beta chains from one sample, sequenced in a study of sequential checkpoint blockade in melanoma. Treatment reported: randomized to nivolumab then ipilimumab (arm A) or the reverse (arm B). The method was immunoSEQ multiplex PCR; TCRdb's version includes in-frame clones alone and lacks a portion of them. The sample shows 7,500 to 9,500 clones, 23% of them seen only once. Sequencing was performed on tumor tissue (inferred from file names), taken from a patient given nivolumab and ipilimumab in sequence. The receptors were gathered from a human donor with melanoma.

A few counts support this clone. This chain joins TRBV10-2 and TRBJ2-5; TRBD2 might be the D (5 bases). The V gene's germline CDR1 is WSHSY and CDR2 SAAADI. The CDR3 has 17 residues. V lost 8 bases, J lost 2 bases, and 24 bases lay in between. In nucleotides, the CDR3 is TGCGCCAGCCTCGGGGAGAAGAACCGGGTTGTACAAGAGACCCAGTACTTC. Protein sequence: CASLGEKNRVVQETQYF.

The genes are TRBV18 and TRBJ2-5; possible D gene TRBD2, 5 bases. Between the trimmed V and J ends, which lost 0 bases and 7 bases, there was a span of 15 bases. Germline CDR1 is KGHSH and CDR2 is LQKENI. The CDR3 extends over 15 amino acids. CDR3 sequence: CASSPPGLTAGTQYF. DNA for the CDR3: TGTGCCAGCTCACCACCCGGACTCACCGCGGGGACCCAGTACTTC.

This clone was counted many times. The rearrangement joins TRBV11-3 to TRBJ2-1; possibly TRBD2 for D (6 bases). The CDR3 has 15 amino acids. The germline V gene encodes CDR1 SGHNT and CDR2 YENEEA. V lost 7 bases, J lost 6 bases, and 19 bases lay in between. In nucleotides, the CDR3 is TGTGCCAGCACTCAACGGGGGTTAACCCTCAATGAGCAGTTCTTC. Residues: CASTQRGLTLNEQFF.

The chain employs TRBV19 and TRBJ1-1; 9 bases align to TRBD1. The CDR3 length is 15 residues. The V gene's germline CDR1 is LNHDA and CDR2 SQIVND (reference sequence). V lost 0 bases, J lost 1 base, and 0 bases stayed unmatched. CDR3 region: CASSIEGQGNTEAFF. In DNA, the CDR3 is TGTGCCAGTAGTATAGAGGGACAGGGGAACACTGAAGCTTTCTTT.

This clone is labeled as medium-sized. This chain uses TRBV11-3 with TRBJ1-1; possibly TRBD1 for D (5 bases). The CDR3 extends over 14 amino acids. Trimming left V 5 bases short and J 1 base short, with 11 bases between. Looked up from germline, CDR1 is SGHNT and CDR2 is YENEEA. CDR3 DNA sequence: TGTGCCAGCAGCGCGGGGACGGGGAACACTGAAGCTTTCTTT. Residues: CASSAGTGNTEAFF.

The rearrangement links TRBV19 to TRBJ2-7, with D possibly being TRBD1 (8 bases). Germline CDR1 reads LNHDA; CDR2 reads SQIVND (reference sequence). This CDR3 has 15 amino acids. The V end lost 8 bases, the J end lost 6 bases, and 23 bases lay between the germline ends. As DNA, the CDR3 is TGTGCCAGTTCTTCCTCGAGGGGGGGGACAGGCGAGCAGTACTTC. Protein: CASSSSRGGTGEQYF.

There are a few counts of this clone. CDR3 nucleotide sequence: TGTGCCAGTAGCCGCAAGAGGGGCATTAATGAAAAACTGTTTTTT. It yields the protein CASSRKRGINEKLFF. The chain joins TRBV19 to TRBJ1-4; the D gene is possibly TRBD1 (5 bases). V was clipped by 6 bases and J by 4 bases, with 15 bases between them. The CDR3 consists of 15 residues. Germline CDR1 LNHDA, CDR2 SQIVND (reference sequence).

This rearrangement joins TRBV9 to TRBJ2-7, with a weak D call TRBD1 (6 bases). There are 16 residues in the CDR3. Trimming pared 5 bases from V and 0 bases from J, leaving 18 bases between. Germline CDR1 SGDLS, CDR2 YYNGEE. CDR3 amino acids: CASSENTGLGSYEQYF. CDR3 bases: TGTGCCAGCAGTGAGAATACAGGGTTGGGCTCCTACGAGCAGTACTTC.

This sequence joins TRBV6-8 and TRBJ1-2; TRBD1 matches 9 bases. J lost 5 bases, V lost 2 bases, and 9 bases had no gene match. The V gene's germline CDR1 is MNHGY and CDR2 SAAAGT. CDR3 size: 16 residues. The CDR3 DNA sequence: TGTGCCAGCAGTTACGGGGGACAGGGTAGGAAATATGGCTACACCTTC. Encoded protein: CASSYGGQGRKYGYTF.

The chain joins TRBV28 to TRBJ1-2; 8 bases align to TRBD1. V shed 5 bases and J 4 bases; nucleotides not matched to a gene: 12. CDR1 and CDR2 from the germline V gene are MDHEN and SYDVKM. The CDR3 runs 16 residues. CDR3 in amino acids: CASSPSGDRTSYGYTF. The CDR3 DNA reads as TGTGCCAGCAGTCCATCAGGGGACAGGACGAGCTATGGCTACACCTTC.

CDR3: CASSLGSGTGTTYEQYF. CDR3 bases: TGCGCCAGCAGCTTGGGGTCCGGGACAGGGACTACCTACGAGCAGTACTTC. The rearrangement links TRBV5-1 to TRBJ2-7, with 9 bases matching TRBD1. Germline CDR1 and CDR2: SGHRS and YFSETQ. The CDR3 has 17 residues. V dropped 0 bases and J dropped 2; count of bases not matched to a gene: 9.

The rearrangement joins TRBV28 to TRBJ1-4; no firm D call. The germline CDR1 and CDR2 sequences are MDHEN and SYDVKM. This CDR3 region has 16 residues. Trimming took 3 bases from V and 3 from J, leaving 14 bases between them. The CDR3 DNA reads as TGTGCCAGCAGTTTGTTTCTAGAGAACTCTAATGAAAAACTGTTTTTT. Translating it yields CASSLFLENSNEKLFF.

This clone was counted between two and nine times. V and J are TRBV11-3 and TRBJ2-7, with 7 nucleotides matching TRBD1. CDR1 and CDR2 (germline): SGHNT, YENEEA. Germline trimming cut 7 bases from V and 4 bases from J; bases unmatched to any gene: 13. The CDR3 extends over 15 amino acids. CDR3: CASKAEVQGRYEQYF. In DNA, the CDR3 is TGTGCCAGCAAGGCGGAAGTACAGGGGCGATACGAGCAGTACTTC.

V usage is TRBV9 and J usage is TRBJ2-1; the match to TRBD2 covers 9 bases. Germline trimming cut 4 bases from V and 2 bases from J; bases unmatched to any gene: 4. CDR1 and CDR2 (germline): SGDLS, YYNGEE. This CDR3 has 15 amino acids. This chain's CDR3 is CASSPQRGAYNEQFF. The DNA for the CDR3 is TGTGCCAGCAGCCCCCAGCGGGGGGCCTACAATGAGCAGTTCTTC.

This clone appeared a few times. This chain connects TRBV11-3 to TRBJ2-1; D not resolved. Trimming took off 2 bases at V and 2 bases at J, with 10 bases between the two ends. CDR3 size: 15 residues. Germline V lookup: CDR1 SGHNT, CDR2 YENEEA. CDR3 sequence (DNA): TGTGCCAGCAGCTTAATTAGCTTGCCCTACAATGAGCAGTTCTTC. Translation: CASSLISLPYNEQFF.

The CDR3 loop reads CASSFLGGPAGYTF. For the CDR3, the DNA is TGTGCCAGCAGTTTCTTAGGAGGGCCGGCTGGCTACACCTTC. The chain carries TRBV6-8 and TRBJ1-2; D unclear. CDR1 and CDR2 from the germline V gene are MNHGY and SAAAGT. The V gene lost 4 bases and the J gene lost 7 bases, with 16 bases spanning the gap. The CDR3 runs to 14 residues.

The CDR3 DNA reads as TGTGCCAGCAGTTCGGGACAGACTCAGCCCCAGCATTTT. It codes for CASSSGQTQPQHF. The J gene is TRBJ1-5, the V gene TRBV6-8; 7 nucleotides line up with TRBD1. The V gene's germline CDR1 is MNHGY and CDR2 SAAAGT. This CDR3 is 13 amino acids long. With 4 bases clipped from V and 6 bases from J, the junction kept 3 bases outside the gene matches.

The CDR3 bases are TGCGCCAGCAGCTCGGGACAGGGAGGAAATGAGCAGTTCTTC. Its protein product is CASSSGQGGNEQFF. The J gene is TRBJ2-1, the V gene TRBV5-1; 9 nucleotides align to TRBD1. CDR1 and CDR2 (germline): SGHRS, YFSETQ. This CDR3 is built from 14 residues. Germline trimming cut 3 bases from V and 7 bases from J; bases unmatched to any gene: 5.